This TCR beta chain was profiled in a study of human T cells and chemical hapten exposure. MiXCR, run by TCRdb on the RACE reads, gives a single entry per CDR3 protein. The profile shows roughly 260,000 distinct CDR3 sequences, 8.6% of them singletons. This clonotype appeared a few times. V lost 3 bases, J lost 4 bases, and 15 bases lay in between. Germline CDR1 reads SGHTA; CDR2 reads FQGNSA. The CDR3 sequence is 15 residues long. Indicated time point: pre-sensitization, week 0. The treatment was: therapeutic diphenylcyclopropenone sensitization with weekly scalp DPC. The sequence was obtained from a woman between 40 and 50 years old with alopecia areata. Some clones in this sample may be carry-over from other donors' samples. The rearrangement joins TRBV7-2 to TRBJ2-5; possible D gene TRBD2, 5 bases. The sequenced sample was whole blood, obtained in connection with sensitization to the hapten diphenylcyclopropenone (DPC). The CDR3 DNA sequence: TGTGCCAGCAGCTTTCGGGGAAGGAGTGGAGAGACCCAGTACTTC. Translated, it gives CASSFRGRSGETQYF.